This T cell receptor (beta chain) was sequenced for a study of blood T cell repertoires in COVID-19 (dated by TCRdb to about 2020). With respect to the entire study: The collaborator samples originated in the United States, Italy and Spain and spanned the acute and convalescent phases of COVID-19. The samples were drawn from the first 160 participants of the ongoing ImmuneRACE study and from roughly 1,300 subjects provided by 6 global collaborators. The material from the prospective study consisted of cDNA or gDNA derived from T cells, B-cell-depleted T cells, or PBMCs. The repertoires were released in a freely available public database meant as a resource for research on the immune response to SARS-CoV-2. Deeply sampled blood TCRbeta repertoires from subjects exposed to, actively infected with, or recovered from COVID-19 were included in the dataset. Where HLA class I and class II types were available, the types were taken from metadata supplied by the sample provider, not from assay-based typing. The sample metadata nearly always contained a de-identified subject ID, COVID-19 status, age in years and sex. What the work shows at the level of the full study, not this receptor alone: How much clinical and demographic metadata was included differed by source and by participant, and the metadata was provided uncurated.

In regard to this clone: This receptor's antigen is unknown. Per-nucleotide qualities are absent, and no much larger clonotype sits a single base away.

TCRbeta CDR3 regions were amplified from genomic DNA using the immunoSEQ Assay, a bias-controlled multiplex PCR. Regarding the original processing steps: Nucleated cell counts per sample were estimated from amplification of reference gene primers within the assay. To quantify the absolute abundance of each unique TCRbeta CDR3 rearrangement, sequence reads were collapsed and filtered. For each sample, productive Simpson clonality was calculated by taking the square root of Simpson's diversity index across productive rearrangements. TCRdb re-hosts the immuneACCESS table, in-frame sequences only. Its copies lack some clones; in the studies checked, an unresolved V gene accounts for under half of them, and the cause for the rest is not known. That table gives V, J and clone size, and the DNA gave D and trimming. This sample gives 200,000 to 250,000 clones in total; about 87% of them show up just once. The ten largest clonotypes hold less than 3.5% of the sample.

One collaborating source in Seattle enrolled patients while the patients were actively infected and followed the patients over time throughout the course of disease. Whole blood was collected in K2EDTA tubes by collaborating institutions according to the institutions' own protocols. For TCRbeta analysis, collaborators shipped samples as frozen whole blood, isolated PBMCs, or DNA extracted from either of those sample types. This TCR derives from a man between 25 and 39 years old with COVID-19, enrolled during active disease. Sequencing used peripheral blood.

The sequence in DNA is TGTGCCAGCACATCTTGGGAGGTTGTAGATTCACCCCTCCACTTT. Translated, this gives CASTSWEVVDSPLHF. In this chain, TRBV27 is recombined with TRBJ1-6, with no confidently assigned D gene. Deletion took 7 bases off V and 8 bases off J, with a span of 18 bases between the germline ends. CDR1 MNHEY and CDR2 SMNVEV are derived from the germline V gene (reference sequence). The CDR3 holds 15 amino acids from the cysteine to the phenylalanine. Only CDR3 DNA remains: 45 bases, in frame from the first base.